This TCR beta chain was found in a study of blood T cell repertoires in COVID-19. About the research overall: In each case, the material was cDNA or gDNA derived from T cells, B-cell-depleted T cells, or PBMCs.

The study recruited people aged about 18 to 89 years across about two dozen US areas. Self-reported history from a screening survey and questionnaire set each donor's cohort. V was cut by 7 bases and J by 9 bases, with 7 bases left in between. The CDR3 is 11 residues long. Germline V lookup: CDR1 LNHDA, CDR2 SQIVND (reference sequence). Methods used by the authors: Estimated nucleated cell counts came from reference gene primer amplification. Some clones are missing from TCRdb's copy, which holds only in-frame ones; the method was immunoSEQ multiplex PCR. The V and J calls and clone size are taken from that table; D and trimming were inferred from the DNA. This table has 250,000 to 300,000 clones, around 84% appearing once.

Sequencing was carried out using PBMCs or T cells enriched from blood (not recorded which). The sequence came from a man younger than 45 with acute COVID-19. V gene TRBV19 combines with J gene TRBJ1-6, with D uncertain. This CDR3 reads CASNSGSPLHF. The CDR3 region has the DNA TGTGCCAGTAATTCCGGTTCACCCCTCCACTTT.